This entry is about one T cell receptor beta chain. Assay used: immunoSEQ multiplex PCR; TCRdb lists only in-frame clones, some missing. This sample has about 99,000 clones, with less than 90% found just once. These data belong to a study of blood T cell repertoires in COVID-19. The CDR3 runs to 15 residues. CDR1 and CDR2 (germline): SGHNT, YENEEA. V lost 5 bases to trimming and J lost 4 bases; unmatched junction nucleotides: 9. This rearrangement joins TRBV11-3 to TRBJ2-3, with TRBD1 matching 7 bases. The TCR sequence derives from a man between 65 and 85 years old with active or convalescent COVID-19. Sequencing was performed on peripheral blood. CDR3 residues: CASSQNRGRSDTQYF. CDR3 nucleotide sequence: TGTGCCAGCAGCCAAAACAGGGGAAGGTCAGATACGCAGTATTTT.